Below are 4 T cell receptor beta chains sequenced from a single sample in a study of blood T cell repertoires in COVID-19. Sequencing used immunoSEQ multiplex PCR; TCRdb keeps in-frame clones, though not all of them. The repertoire holds 200,000 to 250,000 clones, with around 84% as singletons. Source material: PBMCs or T cells enriched from blood (not recorded which). The receptors come from a woman aged 40 to 55 who had recovered from COVID-19.

This chain uses TRBV3-1 (or the pseudogene TRBV3-2) with TRBJ1-2; D remains ambiguous. The CDR3 loop spans 12 amino acids. V dropped 1 base and J dropped 3 bases, with 3 bases sitting between them. CDR1 LGHDT and CDR2 YNNKEL come from the germline V gene (reference sequence). This CDR3 reads CASSQADYGYTF. CDR3 nucleotide sequence: TGTGCCAGCAGCCAAGCAGACTATGGCTACACCTTC.

This CDR3 reads CASSQPAGGASGELFF. The CDR3 DNA reads TGTGCCAGCAGCCAGCCAGCGGGAGGTGCGTCCGGGGAGCTGTTTTTT. The rearrangement joins TRBV3-1 (or the pseudogene TRBV3-2) to TRBJ2-2, with TRBD2 matching over 9 bases. V trimming: 3 bases; J trimming: 6 bases; junction bases outside the gene matches: 8. The CDR3 runs to 16 residues. Per germline, CDR1 LGHDT and CDR2 YNNKEL (reference sequence).

The chain recombines TRBV28 with TRBJ2-3; no clear D gene. The germline V gene has CDR1 MDHEN and CDR2 SYDVKM. CDR3 length: 13 amino acids. Trimming removed 5 bases at V and 4 bases at J, with 10 bases between. CDR3 in amino acids: CASSPDTADTQYF. The CDR3 nucleotides read TGTGCCAGCAGTCCAGACACAGCAGATACGCAGTATTTT.

CDR3 nucleotides: TGTGCCAGCAGCTTCCGGGACAGGGGCCGGGCTTTCTTT. Translating gives CASSFRDRGRAFF. J is TRBJ1-1 and V is TRBV7-9, with 10 bases matching TRBD1. The ends lost 3 bases at V and 11 bases at J; junction bases unmatched: 6. The CDR3 runs 13 residues. CDR1 and CDR2 from the germline V gene are SEHNR and FQNEAQ (reference sequence).